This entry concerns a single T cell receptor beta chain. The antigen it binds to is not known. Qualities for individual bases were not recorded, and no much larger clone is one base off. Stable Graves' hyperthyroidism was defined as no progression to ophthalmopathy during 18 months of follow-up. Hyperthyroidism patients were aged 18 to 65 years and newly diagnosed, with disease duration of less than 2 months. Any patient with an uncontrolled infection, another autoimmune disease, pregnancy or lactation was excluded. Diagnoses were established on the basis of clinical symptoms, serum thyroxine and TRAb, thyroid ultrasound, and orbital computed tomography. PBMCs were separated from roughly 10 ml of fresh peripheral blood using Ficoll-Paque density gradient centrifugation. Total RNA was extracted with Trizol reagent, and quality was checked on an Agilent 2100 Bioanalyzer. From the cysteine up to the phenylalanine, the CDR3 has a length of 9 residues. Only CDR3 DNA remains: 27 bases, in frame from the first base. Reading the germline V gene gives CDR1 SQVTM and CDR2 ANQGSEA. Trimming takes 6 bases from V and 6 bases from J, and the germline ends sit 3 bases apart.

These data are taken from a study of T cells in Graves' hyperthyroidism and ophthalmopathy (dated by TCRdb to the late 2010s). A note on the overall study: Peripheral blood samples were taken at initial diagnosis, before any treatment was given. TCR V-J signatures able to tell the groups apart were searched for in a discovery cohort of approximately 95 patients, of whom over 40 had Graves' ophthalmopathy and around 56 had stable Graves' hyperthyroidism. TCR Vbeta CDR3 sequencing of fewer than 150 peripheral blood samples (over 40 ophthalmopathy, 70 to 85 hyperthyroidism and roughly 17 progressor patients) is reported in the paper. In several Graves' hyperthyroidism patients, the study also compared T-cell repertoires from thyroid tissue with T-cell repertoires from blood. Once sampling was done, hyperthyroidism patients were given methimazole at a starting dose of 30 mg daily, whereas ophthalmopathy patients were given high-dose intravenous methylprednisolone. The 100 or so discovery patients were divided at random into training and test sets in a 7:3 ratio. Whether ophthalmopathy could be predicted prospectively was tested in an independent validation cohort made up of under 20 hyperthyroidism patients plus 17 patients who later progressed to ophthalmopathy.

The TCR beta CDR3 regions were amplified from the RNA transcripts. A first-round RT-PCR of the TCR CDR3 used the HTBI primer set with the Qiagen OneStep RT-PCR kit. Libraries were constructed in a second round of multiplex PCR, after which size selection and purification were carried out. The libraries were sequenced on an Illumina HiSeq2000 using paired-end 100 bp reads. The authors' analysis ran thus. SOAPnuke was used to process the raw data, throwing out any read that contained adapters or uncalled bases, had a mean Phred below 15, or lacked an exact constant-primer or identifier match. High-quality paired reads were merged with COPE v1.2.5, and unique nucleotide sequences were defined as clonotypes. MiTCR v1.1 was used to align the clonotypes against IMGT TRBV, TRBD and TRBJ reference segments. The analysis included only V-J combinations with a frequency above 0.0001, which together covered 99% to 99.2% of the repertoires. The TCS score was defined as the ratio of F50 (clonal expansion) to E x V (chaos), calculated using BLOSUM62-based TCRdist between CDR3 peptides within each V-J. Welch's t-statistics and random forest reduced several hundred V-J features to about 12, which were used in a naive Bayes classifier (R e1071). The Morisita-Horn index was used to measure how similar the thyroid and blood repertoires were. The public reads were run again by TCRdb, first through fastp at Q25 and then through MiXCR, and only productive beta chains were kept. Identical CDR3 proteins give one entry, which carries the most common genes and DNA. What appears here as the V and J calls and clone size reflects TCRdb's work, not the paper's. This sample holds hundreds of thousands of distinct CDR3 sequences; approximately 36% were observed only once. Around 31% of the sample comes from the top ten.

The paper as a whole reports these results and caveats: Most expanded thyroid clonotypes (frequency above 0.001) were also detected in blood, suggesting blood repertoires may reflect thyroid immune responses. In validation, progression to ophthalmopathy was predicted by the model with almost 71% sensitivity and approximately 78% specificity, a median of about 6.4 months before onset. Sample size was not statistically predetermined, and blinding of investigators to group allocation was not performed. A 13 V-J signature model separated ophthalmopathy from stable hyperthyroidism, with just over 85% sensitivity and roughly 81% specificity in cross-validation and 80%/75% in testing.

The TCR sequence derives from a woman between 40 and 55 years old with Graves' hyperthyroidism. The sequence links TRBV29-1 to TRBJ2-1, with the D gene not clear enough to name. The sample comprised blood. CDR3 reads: CSVPNEQFF. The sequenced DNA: TGCAGCGTCCCCAATGAGCAGTTCTTC.